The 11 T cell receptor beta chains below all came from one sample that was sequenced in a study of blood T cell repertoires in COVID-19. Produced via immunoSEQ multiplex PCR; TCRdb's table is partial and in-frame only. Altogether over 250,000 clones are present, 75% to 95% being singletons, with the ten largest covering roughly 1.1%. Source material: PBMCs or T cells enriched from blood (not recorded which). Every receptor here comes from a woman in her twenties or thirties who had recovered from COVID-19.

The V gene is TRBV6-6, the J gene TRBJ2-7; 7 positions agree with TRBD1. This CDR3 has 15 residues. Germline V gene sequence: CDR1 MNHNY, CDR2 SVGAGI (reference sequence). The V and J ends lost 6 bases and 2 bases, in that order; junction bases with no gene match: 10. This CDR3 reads CASSRGQLTPYEQYF. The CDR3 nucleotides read TGTGCCAGCAGCCGGGGACAGCTAACTCCCTACGAGCAGTACTTC.

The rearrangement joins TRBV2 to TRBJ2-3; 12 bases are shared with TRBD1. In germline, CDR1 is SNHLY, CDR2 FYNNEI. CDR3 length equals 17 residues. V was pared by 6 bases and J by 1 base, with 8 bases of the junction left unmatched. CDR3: CASSRDRGLWGTDTQYF. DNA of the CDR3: TGTGCCAGCAGCAGGGACAGGGGGCTATGGGGCACAGATACGCAGTATTTT.

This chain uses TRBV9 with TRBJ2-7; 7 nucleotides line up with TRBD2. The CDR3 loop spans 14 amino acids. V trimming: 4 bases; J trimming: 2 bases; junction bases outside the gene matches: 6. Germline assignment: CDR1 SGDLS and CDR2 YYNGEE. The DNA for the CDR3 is TGTGCCAGCAGCCTTGGCGGGAGTGCCTACGAGCAGTACTTC. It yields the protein CASSLGGSAYEQYF.

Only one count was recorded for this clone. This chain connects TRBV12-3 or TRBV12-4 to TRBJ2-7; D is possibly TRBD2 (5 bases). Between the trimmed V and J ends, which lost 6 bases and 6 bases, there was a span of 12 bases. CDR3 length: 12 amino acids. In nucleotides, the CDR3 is TGTGCCAGCAGCACACTAGTTCTCGAGCAGTACTTC. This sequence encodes CASSTLVLEQYF.

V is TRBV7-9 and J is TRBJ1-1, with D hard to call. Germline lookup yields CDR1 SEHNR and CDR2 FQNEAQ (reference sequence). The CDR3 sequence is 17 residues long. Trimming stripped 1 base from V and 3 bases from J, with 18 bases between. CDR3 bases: TGTGCCAGCAGCTTAGGAGAAATCAGGAGGAGGTACACTGAAGCTTTCTTT. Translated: CASSLGEIRRRYTEAFF. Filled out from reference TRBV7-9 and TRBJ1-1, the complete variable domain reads DTGVSQNPRHKITKRGQNVTFRCDPISEHNRLYWYRQTLGQGPEFLTYFQNEAQLEKSRLLSDRFSAERPKGSFSTLEIQRTEQGDSAMYLCASSLGEIRRRYTEAFFGQGTRLTVV.

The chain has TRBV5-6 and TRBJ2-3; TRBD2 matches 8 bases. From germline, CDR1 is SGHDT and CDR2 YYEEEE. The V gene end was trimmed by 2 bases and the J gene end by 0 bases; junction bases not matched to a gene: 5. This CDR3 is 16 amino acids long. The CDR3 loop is CASSFVSSGSTDTQYF. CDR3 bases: TGTGCCAGCAGCTTTGTCTCTAGCGGGAGCACAGATACGCAGTATTTT. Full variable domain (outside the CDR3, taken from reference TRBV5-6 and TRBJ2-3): DAGVTQSPTHLIKTRGQQVTLRCSPKSGHDTVSWYQQALGQGPQFIFQYYEEEERQRGNFPDRFSGHQFPNYSSELNVNALLLGDSALYLCASSFVSSGSTDTQYFGPGTRLTVL.

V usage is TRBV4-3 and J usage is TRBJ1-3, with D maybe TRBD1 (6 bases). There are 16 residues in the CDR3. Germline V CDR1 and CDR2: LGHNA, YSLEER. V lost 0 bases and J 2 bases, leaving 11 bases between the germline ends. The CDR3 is CASSQDRGGTGNTIYF. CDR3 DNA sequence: TGCGCCAGCAGCCAAGATAGGGGGGGGACTGGAAACACCATATATTTT.

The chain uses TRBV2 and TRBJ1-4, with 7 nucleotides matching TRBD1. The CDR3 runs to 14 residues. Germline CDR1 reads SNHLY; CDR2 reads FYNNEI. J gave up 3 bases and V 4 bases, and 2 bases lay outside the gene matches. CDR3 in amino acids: CASSARGSNEKLFF. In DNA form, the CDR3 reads TGTGCCAGCAGTGCCAGGGGGTCTAATGAAAAACTGTTTTTT.

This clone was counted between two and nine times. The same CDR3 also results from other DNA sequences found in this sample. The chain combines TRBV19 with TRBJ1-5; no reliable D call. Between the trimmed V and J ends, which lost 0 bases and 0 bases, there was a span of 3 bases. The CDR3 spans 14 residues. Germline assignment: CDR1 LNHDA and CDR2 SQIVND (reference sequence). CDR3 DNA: TGTGCCAGTAGTATAGACCGTAGCAATCAGCCCCAGCATTTT. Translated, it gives CASSIDRSNQPQHF.

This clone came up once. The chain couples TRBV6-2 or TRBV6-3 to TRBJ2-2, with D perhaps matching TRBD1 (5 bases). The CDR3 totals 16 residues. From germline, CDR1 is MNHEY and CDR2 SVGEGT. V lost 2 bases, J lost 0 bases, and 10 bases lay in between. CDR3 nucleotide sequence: TGTGCCAGCAGTTACGCAGGGTTAGCGAACACCGGGGAGCTGTTTTTT. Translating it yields CASSYAGLANTGELFF.

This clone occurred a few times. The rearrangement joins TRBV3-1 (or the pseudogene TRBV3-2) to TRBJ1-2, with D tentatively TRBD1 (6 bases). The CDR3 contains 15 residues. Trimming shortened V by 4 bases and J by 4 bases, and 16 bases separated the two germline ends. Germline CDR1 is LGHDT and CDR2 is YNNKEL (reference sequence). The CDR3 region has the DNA TGTGCCAGCAGCCCACTCCCGACAGGCACCTATGGCTACACCTTC. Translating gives CASSPLPTGTYGYTF.